These 26 T cell receptor beta chains came from one sample sequenced in a study of tumor and adjacent non-tumor tissue in lung cancer. A modified ARM-PCR protocol with three rounds of nested PCR amplified TCRbeta. TCRdb used MiXCR to reprocess the multiplex PCR reads, holding one entry per CDR3 protein. The data hold approximately 100,000 distinct CDR3 sequences, with approximately 65% observed a single time. This sample's RNA came from whole unsorted tissue. Distant lung tissue was collected more than 3 cm away from the tumor edge. The specimen sequenced was distant non-tumor lung tissue. These receptors were taken from a man aged 25-40 years with non-small cell lung cancer.

With regard to this clonotype: Given a much more abundant clone one base away, this may be a read error. CDR3 sequence reads: CASSRGQNQETQYF. CDR3 sequence (DNA): TGTGCCAGCAGCCGGGGACAGAACCAAGAGACCCAGTACTTC. This chain joins TRBV28 and TRBJ2-5, with 7 bases matching TRBD1. Germline assignment: CDR1 MDHEN and CDR2 SYDVKM. After removal of 6 bases from V and 0 bases from J, the junction contained 4 bases not matched to a gene. The length of the CDR3 is 14 residues.

This clonotype has a handful of counts. This may stem from a read error, because a much larger clone lies one nucleotide away. The chain is built from TRBV20-1 and TRBJ2-5; 9 bases align to TRBD2. The CDR3 covers 17 residues. CDR1 DFQATT and CDR2 SNEGSKA come from the germline V gene (reference sequence). V trimming: 0 bases; J trimming: 2 bases; junction bases outside the gene matches: 10. CDR3 amino acids: CSARDGRAGGGQETQYF. The CDR3, as DNA: TGCAGTGCTAGAGATGGCCGAGCGGGAGGAGGGCAAGAGACCCAGTACTTC.

Worth noting for this clonotype: This sequence may be a read error, since a much larger clone differs from it by one base. J is TRBJ1-4 and V is TRBV6-5; unclear D gene. Germline CDR1 and CDR2: MNHEY and SVGAGI. CDR3 length: 12 residues. V lost 5 bases, J lost 10 bases, and 11 bases lay in between. The CDR3 nucleotides are TGTGCCAGCAGTATGAAGGCGGGAAAACTGTTTTTT. This encodes CASSMKAGKLFF.

Notes on this clonotype: A much larger clone lies one base from this, so it may be a read error. This chain uses TRBV25-1 with TRBJ2-2; D gene unclear. Germline V gene data show CDR1 as MGHDK and CDR2 as SYGVNS. The CDR3 covers 15 residues. CDR3 bases: TGTGCCAGAAGTGAACACAATAGAAACACCGGGGAGCTGTTTTTT. Protein sequence: CARSEHNRNTGELFF.

In this sample, this clonotype turned up once. A read error may explain this, as a much larger clone is one base away. The chain carries TRBV6-5 and TRBJ2-3; the match to TRBD2 covers 8 bases. V gave up 8 bases and J gave up 2 bases; unmatched junction bases: 6. Germline CDR1 reads MNHEY; CDR2 reads SVGAGI. This CDR3 contains 14 residues. CDR3 in DNA: TGTGCCAGCGGAACTAGCGGACTCACAGATACGCAGTATTTT. Its translation: CASGTSGLTDTQYF.

As regards this clonotype: One end of the junction varies from germline; a read error may be responsible. J is TRBJ2-1 and V is TRBV20-1; 7 bases map to TRBD2. CDR3 length: 17 residues. The germline CDR1 and CDR2 sequences are DFQATT and SNEGSKA (reference sequence). The CDR3, as DNA: TGCAGTGTCCCGGGACTATCGGGTTCCCTCTCCTACAATAAGCAGTTCTTC. Protein product: CSVPGLSGSLSYNKQFF.

To note about this clonotype: It may be a read error: a sequence one base away is much more abundant. The chain links TRBV29-1 to TRBJ2-2, with 7 bases aligning to TRBD1. Germline CDR1 reads SQVTM; CDR2 reads ANQGSEA. This CDR3 is 14 amino acids long. The CDR3 sequence: CSGETGTNTGEPFF. CDR3 sequence (DNA): TGCAGCGGAGAGACAGGGACGAACACCGGGGAGCCGTTTTTT.

Of note for this clonotype: A much larger clone is a single base away; this may be a read error. CDR3 region: CASSQEALAALTYNEQFF. The CDR3 DNA reads TGTGCCAGCAGCCAAGAAGCCCTAGCGGCTTTAACCTACAATGAGCAGTTCTTC. V usage is TRBV4-2 and J usage is TRBJ2-1, with 7 bases aligning to TRBD2. Germline V lookup: CDR1 LGHNA, CDR2 YNFKEQ. The length of the CDR3 is 18 residues. The V gene end was trimmed by 0 bases and the J gene end by 2 bases; junction bases not matched to a gene: 10.

This clonotype was detected ten times or more. CDR3 nucleotide sequence: TGCAGCGTTGGTTCCCGGATTTATAGCAATCAGCCCCAGCATTTT. This translates into CSVGSRIYSNQPQHF. This chain links TRBV29-1 with TRBJ1-5; D remains unclear. There are 15 residues in the CDR3. Germline V gene data show CDR1 as SQVTM and CDR2 as ANQGSEA. Deletions cut 4 bases from V and 0 bases from J, with 13 bases between. Complete variable domain (other parts from reference TRBV29-1 and TRBJ1-5): SAVISQKPSRDICQRGTSLTIQCQVDSQVTMMFWYRQQPGQSLTLIATANQGSEATYESGFVIDKFPISRPNLTFSTLTVSNMSPEDSSIYLCSVGSRIYSNQPQHFGDGTRLSIL.

This clonotype was seen many times. The chain combines TRBV4-1 with TRBJ2-1; tentatively, D is TRBD2 (5 bases). V was shortened by 0 bases and J by 5 bases, with 11 bases between the two germline ends. The CDR3 has 15 amino acids. CDR1 is MGHRA, CDR2 YSYEKL, per germline. CDR3: CASSQDLGSNNEQFF. For the CDR3, the DNA is TGCGCCAGCAGCCAAGATCTGGGGAGTAACAATGAGCAGTTCTTC.

With respect to this clonotype: No conserved phenylalanine or tryptophan is present at the end of the CDR3, so a read error is the likely explanation. V usage is TRBV4-3 and J usage is TRBJ2-1; D remains unclear. CDR3 length equals 17 residues. The V end lost 0 bases, the J end lost 0 bases, and 12 bases lay between the germline ends. CDR1 is LGHNA and CDR2 is YSLEER in the germline V gene. This CDR3 reads CASSQDLSEISYNEQFY. DNA for the CDR3: TGCGCCAGCAGCCAAGACCTGAGCGAGATCTCCTACAATGAGCAGTTCTAC.

This clonotype was seen once. This may arise from a read error, as a much more abundant clone is one base away. CDR3 protein: CASSEGEYNEQFF. DNA of the CDR3: TGTGCCAGCAGTGAGGGGGAATACAATGAGCAGTTCTTC. The rearrangement links TRBV6-4 to TRBJ2-1, with D tentatively TRBD1 or TRBD2 (5 bases each). The CDR3 consists of 13 residues. In germline, CDR1 is MRHNA, CDR2 SNTAGT. The V gene lost 3 bases and the J gene lost 4 bases, with 7 bases spanning the gap.

Turning to this clonotype: At one end, the junction sequence differs from germline, possibly due to a read error. J is TRBJ2-2 and V is TRBV6-4; D possibly corresponds to TRBD1 (6 bases). This CDR3 region has 13 residues. Per the germline V gene, CDR1 is MRHNA and CDR2 is SNTAGT. The CDR3 DNA reads as TGTGCCAGCAGTGACAGGGACACCGGGGAGCTGCTTTTT. Its translation is CASSDRDTGELLF.

Points on this clonotype: The CDR3 carries no conserved terminal phenylalanine or tryptophan, so it likely arises from a read error. The CDR3 coding sequence is TGCAGCGTTGAGGTGGGACAAAGAGGCGTGGGGGAGCTGTTTTTG. Amino acids: CSVEVGQRGVGELFL. The chain couples TRBV29-1 to TRBJ2-2, with TRBD1 as a possible D gene (6 bases). V dropped 3 bases and J dropped 8 bases, with 19 bases sitting between them. The germline V gene has CDR1 SQVTM and CDR2 ANQGSEA. This CDR3 contains 15 residues.

Points on this clonotype: The junction differs from germline at one of its ends, possibly a read error. The rearrangement joins TRBV12-3 or TRBV12-4 to TRBJ2-7, with D possibly being TRBD1 (6 bases). This CDR3 spans 13 amino acids. DNA for the CDR3: TGCGCCAGCAGTTGGGTCAGGGGCTACGAGCACTACTTC. Translation gives CASSWVRGYEHYF.

Turning to this clonotype: In this CDR3 the conserved last residue, phenylalanine or tryptophan, is missing, so a read error is likely. The chain recombines TRBV4-2 with TRBJ2-3; unclear D gene. The germline V gene encodes CDR1 LGHNA and CDR2 YNFKEQ. V was pared by 0 bases and J by 5 bases, with 12 bases between. The CDR3 is made up of 15 amino acids. The CDR3 loop reads CASSQDLRARDTQYL. Here the CDR3 DNA reads TGTGCCAGCAGCCAAGATTTAAGGGCCCGAGATACGCAGTATCTT.

Note on this clonotype: This clone may be a read error of a much larger clone one base away. The chain joins TRBV20-1 to TRBJ2-7, with D possibly being TRBD2 (6 bases). Germline values: CDR1 DFQATT, CDR2 SNEGSKA (reference sequence). The CDR3 loop spans 14 amino acids. CDR3 residues: CIAYGLLGSYEQYF. The DNA for the CDR3 is TGCATTGCTTATGGACTACTGGGTAGCTACGAGCAGTACTTC.

Comments on this clonotype: The junction does not match germline at one end; this may be a read error. The chain recombines TRBV11-2 with TRBJ1-2; 8 nucleotides match TRBD1. This CDR3 has 13 amino acids. The germline V gene encodes CDR1 SGHAT and CDR2 FQNNGV. The CDR3 spells CACSFDRGHGYTF. The CDR3 nucleotides read TGTGCCTGCAGCTTCGACAGGGGACATGGCTACACCTTC. The full variable domain, its missing parts supplied by reference TRBV11-2 and TRBJ1-2, is EAGVAQSPRYKIIEKRQSVAFWCNPISGHATLYWYQQILGQGPKLLIQFQNNGVVDDSQLPKDRFSAERLKGVDSTLKIQPAKLEDSAVYLCACSFDRGHGYTFGSGTRLTVV.

Details on this clonotype: Relative to the germline gene, one junction end is altered; a read error may explain this. The rearrangement joins TRBV11-2 to TRBJ1-4; D perhaps matches TRBD1 (6 bases). Germline V gene data show CDR1 as SGHAT and CDR2 as FQNNGV. The CDR3 length is 17 residues. The CDR3 coding sequence is TGTGCCGGCAGCTTAGAGGGCAGGGGACCATCTGGCGAAAAACTGTTTTTT. Residues: CAGSLEGRGPSGEKLFF.

As concerns this clonotype: One junction end disagrees with the germline gene, perhaps due to a read error. The chain combines TRBV20-1 with TRBJ2-2, with D possibly TRBD2 on 5 matching bases. This CDR3 has 12 amino acids. Germline values: CDR1 DFQATT, CDR2 SNEGSKA (reference sequence). The CDR3 DNA reads as TGCAGTACTAGAGATGGGCACGGGGAGCTGTTTTTT. The encoded protein is CSTRDGHGELFF.

The chain is built from TRBV5-1 and TRBJ1-1; D unresolved. CDR1 and CDR2 (germline): SGHRS, YFSETQ. The CDR3 contains 14 residues. V was trimmed by 0 bases and J by 4 bases, leaving 10 bases between them. The DNA of the CDR3 is TGCGCCAGCAGCTTGGACAGCTTGAGCACTGAAGCTTTCTTT. This translates into CASSLDSLSTEAFF. Filled out from reference TRBV5-1 and TRBJ1-1, the complete variable domain reads KAGVTQTPRYLIKTRGQQVTLSCSPISGHRSVSWYQQTPGQGLQFLFEYFSETQRNKGNFPGRFSGRQFSNSRSEMNVSTLELGDSALYLCASSLDSLSTEAFFGQGTRLTVV.

As for this clonotype: This may be a read error: a much more frequent sequence differs by one nucleotide. The chain couples TRBV6-1 to TRBJ2-1, with 11 bases identical to TRBD2. J gave up 10 bases and V 4 bases, and 12 bases lay outside the gene matches. Germline-derived CDR1 and CDR2 are MNHNS and SASEGT. The CDR3 is made up of 16 amino acids. CDR3 region: CASSGMGIAGGEEQFF. The CDR3 DNA follows: TGTGCCAGCAGTGGAATGGGGATAGCGGGGGGGGAGGAGCAGTTCTTC.

This chain connects TRBV20-1 to TRBJ2-3; D not certain. V was trimmed by 6 bases and J by 7 bases, leaving 20 bases between them. There are 14 residues in the CDR3. Germline-derived CDR1 and CDR2 are DFQATT and SNEGSKA (reference sequence). CDR3 sequence (DNA): TGCAGTGCCGTAGGCGGATTAGTTCTAAATACGCAGTATTTT. Its protein product is CSAVGGLVLNTQYF.

In regard to this clonotype: Relative to the germline gene, one junction end is altered; a read error may explain this. This rearrangement joins TRBV6-1 to TRBJ2-6, with D possibly matching TRBD1 (5 bases). CDR3 length: 15 amino acids. Per germline, CDR1 MNHNS and CDR2 SASEGT. CDR3 sequence reads: CASSELSSGANVLAF. DNA of the CDR3: TGTGCCAGCAGTGAGCTCAGCTCTGGGGCCAACGTCCTGGCTTTC.

The J gene is TRBJ2-5, the V gene TRBV20-1; D possibly uses TRBD1 or TRBD2 (5 bases each). The germline CDR1 and CDR2 sequences are DFQATT and SNEGSKA (reference sequence). The CDR3 totals 13 residues. Trimming left V 8 bases short and J 4 bases short, with 17 bases between. CDR3 region: CSTMGRIRETQYF. As DNA, the CDR3 is TGCAGTACTATGGGACGGATTCGAGAGACCCAGTACTTC.

This clonotype was seen ten or more times. This sequence joins TRBV6-2 or TRBV6-3 and TRBJ2-1; D gene unclear. The CDR3 is 15 residues long. Trimming took off 5 bases at V and 0 bases at J, with 11 bases between the two ends. The V gene's germline CDR1 is MNHEY and CDR2 SVGEGT. The CDR3 sequence is CASSPDLSSYNEQFF. Written as DNA, the CDR3 is TGTGCCAGCAGTCCTGACCTGAGCTCCTACAATGAGCAGTTCTTC.